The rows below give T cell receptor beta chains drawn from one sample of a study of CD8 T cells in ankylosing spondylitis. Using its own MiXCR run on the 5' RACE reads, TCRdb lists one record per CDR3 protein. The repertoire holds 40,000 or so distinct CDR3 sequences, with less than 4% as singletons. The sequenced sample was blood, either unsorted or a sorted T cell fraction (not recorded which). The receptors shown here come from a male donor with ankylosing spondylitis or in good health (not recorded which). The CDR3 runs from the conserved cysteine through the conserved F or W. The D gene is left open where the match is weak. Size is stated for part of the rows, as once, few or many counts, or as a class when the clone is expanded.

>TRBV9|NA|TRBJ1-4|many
TGTGCCAGCAGCGTACAGGGTGGTGAAAAACTGTTTTTT
CASSVQGGEKLFF
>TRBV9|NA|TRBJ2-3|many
TGTGCCAGCAGCGTAGGGTTGCAGGCCCCAGATACGCAGTATTTT
CASSVGLQAPDTQYF
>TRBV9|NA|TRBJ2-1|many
TGTGCCAGCAGCGTAGCTGGCCTTCCCAATGAGCAGTTCTTC
CASSVAGLPNEQFF
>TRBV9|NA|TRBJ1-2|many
TGTGCCAGCAGCGTAGAGGTGGGGCTCCCCTATGGCTACACCTTC
CASSVEVGLPYGYTF
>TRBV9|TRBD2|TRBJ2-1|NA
TGTGCCAGCAGCGTAGCTACAGGACGCGGGGGGGCATACAATGAGCAGTTCTTC
CASSVATGRGGAYNEQFF
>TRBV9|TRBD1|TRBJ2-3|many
TGTGCCAGCAGCGTTGACAGGGGGCGTGCAGATACGCAGTATTTT
CASSVDRGRADTQYF
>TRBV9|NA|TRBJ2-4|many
TGTGCCAGCAGCGTAGCGGAGGGGAACATTCAGTACTTC
CASSVAEGNIQYF
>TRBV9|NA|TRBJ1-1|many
TGTGCCAGCAGCCCCTTTTCGGGGGGCACGAACACTGAAGCTTTCTTT
CASSPFSGGTNTEAFF
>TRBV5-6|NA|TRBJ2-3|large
TGTGCCAGCAGCCCACCCCACTGGCCAAGTTTTACAGATACGCAGTATTTT
CASSPPHWPSFTDTQYF
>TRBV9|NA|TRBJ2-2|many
TGTGCCAGCAGCGTAGAAACTAGCAAGAACACCGGGGAGCTGTTTTTT
CASSVETSKNTGELFF
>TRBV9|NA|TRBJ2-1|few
TGTGCCAGCAGCGTAGCTCTGGACGAGGGGAATGAGCAGTTCTTC
CASSVALDEGNEQFF
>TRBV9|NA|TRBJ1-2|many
TGTGCCAGCAGCGGACCTCCTCCGAGGGACTATGGCTACACCTTC
CASSGPPPRDYGYTF
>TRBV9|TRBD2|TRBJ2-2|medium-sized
TGTGCCAGCAGCGTTAGCGGGGGGGCTCCCGGGGAGCTGTTTTTT
CASSVSGGAPGELFF
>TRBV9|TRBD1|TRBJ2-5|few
TGTGCCAGCAGCGTCCGGACAGGGGGTCAAGAGACCCAGTACTTC
CASSVRTGGQETQYF
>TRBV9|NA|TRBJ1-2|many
TGTGCCAGCAGCCCCCGGACAGAGAAAGACTATGGCTACACCTTC
CASSPRTEKDYGYTF
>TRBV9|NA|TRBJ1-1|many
TGTGCCAGCAGCGTTTCCGGGTTGCGGAACACTGAAGCTTTCTTT
CASSVSGLRNTEAFF
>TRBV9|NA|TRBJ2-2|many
TGTGCCAGCAGCGTAGCGGGGGGCTCCGGGAACACCGGGGAGCTGTTTTTT
CASSVAGGSGNTGELFF
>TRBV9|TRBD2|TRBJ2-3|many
TGTGCCAGCAGCGTCGGTGGGCTAGCGGGGATACCCCGTGCAGATACGCAGTATTTT
CASSVGGLAGIPRADTQYF
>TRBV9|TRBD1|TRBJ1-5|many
TGTGCCAGCAGCCCATCGGGACAGGGGAATCAGCCCCAGCATTTT
CASSPSGQGNQPQHF
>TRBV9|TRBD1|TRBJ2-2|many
TGTGCCAGCAGCGTAGTCGGACAGGGGCAGCTGTTTTTT
CASSVVGQGQLFF
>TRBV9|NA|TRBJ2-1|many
TGTGCCAGCAGCGTAGCGGTGGCTGAGTTCAATGAGCAGTTCTTC
CASSVAVAEFNEQFF